This TCR beta chain is drawn from a study of T cell responses to AZD1222 COVID-19 vaccine. The ends were cut back, 3 bases at V and 5 bases at J, with 17 bases in the middle. This CDR3 is built from 15 residues. The V gene's germline CDR1 is SGDLS and CDR2 YYNGEE. TCRdb keeps only in-frame clones here, not all; method: immunoSEQ multiplex PCR. The sample lists some 190,000 clones, approximately 92% seen once, with 1% to 1.5% in the top ten. This clonotype was obtained from an adult in good health. The J gene is TRBJ2-5, the V gene TRBV9; D perhaps matches TRBD1 (6 bases). The input for sequencing was peripheral blood, taken on day 0 of AZD1222 vaccination. CDR3 region: CASSERQGLMETQYF. The CDR3 nucleotides read TGTGCCAGCAGCGAGCGCCAGGGGCTCATGGAGACCCAGTACTTC.